A selection of T cell receptor beta chains follows, all from one sample in a study of blood T cell repertoires in COVID-19. Method: immunoSEQ multiplex PCR; TCRdb's copy keeps in-frame clones and lacks some. Among some 56,000 clones listed, 89% were seen once. The source material was peripheral blood. The receptors come from a woman aged 60-75 years with COVID-19, enrolled during active disease. CDR3s include the opening cysteine and the closing phenylalanine or tryptophan. The D gene is left open where the match is weak. The size field is filled for only some rows; it gives once, few, many or a size class.

>NA|NA|TRBV29-1|TRBJ2-3
TGCAGCGTTGAAGATCCCCCAGGCCCAACCACAGATACGCAGTATTTT
CSVEDPPGPTTDTQYF
>NA|NA|TRBV28|TRBJ1-2
TGTGCCAGCAGTTTAGGTCGCGGGAACTATGGCTACACCTTC
CASSLGRGNYGYTF
>once|NA|TRBV7-2|TRBJ2-2
TGTGCCAGCAGCTTCAGACTAGACAAGACCGGGGAGCTGTTTTTT
CASSFRLDKTGELFF
>NA|NA|TRBV4-2|TRBJ1-5
TGTGCCAGCAGCCAAGATCGCAGGGAGGGTCAGCCCCAGCATTTT
CASSQDRREGQPQHF
>NA|TRBD2|TRBV6-5|TRBJ2-5
TGTGCCAGCACCGGATCGAGAGCGGGGGATGAGACCCAGTACTTC
CASTGSRAGDETQYF
>NA|NA|TRBV7-2|TRBJ2-5
TGTGCCAGCAGCTTAGGCAGGTCCCAAGAGACCCAGTACTTC
CASSLGRSQETQYF
>NA|NA|TRBV7-2|TRBJ2-3
TGTGCCAGCAGCCTCGAGCGGACTTTTTCCGGTTCAGATACGCAGTATTTT
CASSLERTFSGSDTQYF
>NA|NA|TRBV9|TRBJ2-3
TGTGCCAGCAGCGTAGCGGAAGGGGGAGGGGATACGCAGTATTTT
CASSVAEGGGDTQYF
>NA|TRBD2|TRBV6-5|TRBJ2-2
TGTGCCAGCTCGGTAGCGGGGGGAAACACCGGGGAGCTGTTTTTT
CASSVAGGNTGELFF
>NA|TRBD2|TRBV7-2|TRBJ2-3
TGTGCCAGCAGCTTGGGGGGGAGGGCCGACACAGATACGCAGTATTTT
CASSLGGRADTDTQYF
>few|NA|TRBV6-5|TRBJ2-3
TGTGCCAGCAGTTCCCCTGGGAGTACGCAGTATTTT
CASSSPGSTQYF
>few|TRBD2|TRBV27|TRBJ2-2
TGTGCCAGCAGTTTACTAGCGGGAGTGGCCGGGGAGCTGTTTTTT
CASSLLAGVAGELFF
>NA|TRBD1|TRBV30|TRBJ2-7
TGTGCCTGGAGTGATACCGGGACAGGCTATTACGAGCAGTACTTC
CAWSDTGTGYYEQYF
>NA|NA|TRBV4-1|TRBJ2-2
TGCGCCAGCAGCCAACCTTTTAACAGGGCCGGGGAGCTGTTTTTT
CASSQPFNRAGELFF
>few|NA|TRBV19|TRBJ1-6
TGTGCCAGTGCCGAAGGGGGATCCAATTCACCCCTCCACTTT
CASAEGGSNSPLHF
>NA|TRBD2|TRBV7-6|TRBJ2-2
TGTGCCAGCAGCTTCCTAGGGACTAGCGGGATCCCCGGGGAGCTGTTTTTT
CASSFLGTSGIPGELFF
>NA|TRBD2|TRBV18|TRBJ2-7
TGTGCCAGCTCATCCTCTAGCGGGAGGGTCGAGCAGTACTTC
CASSSSSGRVEQYF
>NA|NA|TRBV5-5|TRBJ2-1
TGTGCCAGCAGCTTGGACTTCTATGAGCAGTTCTTC
CASSLDFYEQFF
>NA|TRBD1|TRBV4-2|TRBJ1-6
TGTGCCAGCAGCCAAGCGATAGGGGACAGGGGAGATTCACCCCTCCACTTT
CASSQAIGDRGDSPLHF
>NA|TRBD2|TRBV7-9|TRBJ2-7
TGTGCCAGCAGACGGGACTACTCGGCGGGTTACGAGCAGTACTTC
CASRRDYSAGYEQYF
>NA|TRBD2|TRBV13|TRBJ2-2
TGTGCCAGCAGCTCGCGGACTAGCGGAAACACCGGGGAGCTGTTTTTT
CASSSRTSGNTGELFF
>NA|TRBD1|TRBV19|TRBJ1-5
TGTGCCAGTAGTTCCGGGACAGGGAGGAGCAATCAGCCCCAGCATTTT
CASSSGTGRSNQPQHF
>NA|NA|TRBV9|TRBJ2-1
TGTGCCAGCAGCTCAAAGACCCCGGGGGCCTACAATGAGCAGTTCTTC
CASSSKTPGAYNEQFF
>NA|TRBD1|TRBV6-2/TRBV6-3|TRBJ1-2
TGTGCCAGCAGACCTGGGACAGGGGGGGACTATGGCTACACCTTC
CASRPGTGGDYGYTF
>NA|NA|TRBV4-2|TRBJ1-2
TGTGCCAGCAGCCAAGTCCAGGGGAGGGGTAACTATGGCTACACCTTC
CASSQVQGRGNYGYTF
>few|TRBD1|TRBV5-1|TRBJ2-7
TGCGCCAGCAGCTTGATGACAGGGCTTTACTACGAGCAGTACTTC
CASSLMTGLYYEQYF
>NA|TRBD2|TRBV4-3|TRBJ2-2
TGCGCCAGCAGCCATATTTTTAGCGGGGAGAACACCGGGGAGCTGTTTTTT
CASSHIFSGENTGELFF
>NA|NA|TRBV6-5|TRBJ1-2
TGTGCCAGCAGTTACAGATTCGGACATCCTAACTATGGCTACACCTTC
CASSYRFGHPNYGYTF
>NA|TRBD2|TRBV11-3|TRBJ2-7
TGTGCCAGCAGCTTAGATCCGGGACTAGCGGTCTACGAGCAGTACTTC
CASSLDPGLAVYEQYF
>NA|TRBD2|TRBV7-9|TRBJ2-1
TGTGCCAGCACCAAGGGGCTAGCGGCCCACAATGAGCAGTTCTTC
CASTKGLAAHNEQFF